These T cell receptor beta chains were read from a single sample in a study of blood T cell repertoires in COVID-19. Measured with immunoSEQ multiplex PCR; TCRdb has only the in-frame clones, and not every one. The sample has some 300,000 clones; more than 85% are singletons. The sample taken for sequencing was PBMCs or T cells enriched from blood (not recorded which). The receptors stem from a woman in her thirties who had recovered from COVID-19. Each CDR3 is given with its conserved first and last residue. Each record gives: J gene, D gene, V gene, clone size, CDR3 protein, CDR3 DNA. A D gene is named only where the DNA matches it firmly. Rows may omit the clone size; those that give it use once, few, many or a size class.

J gene: TRBJ1-1; D gene: TRBD1; V gene: TRBV6-5; clone size: -; CDR3 protein: CASSPGGNLNTEAFF; CDR3 DNA: TGTGCCAGCAGTCCAGGGGGGAACCTGAACACTGAAGCTTTCTTT
J gene: TRBJ1-3; D gene: -; V gene: TRBV2; clone size: -; CDR3 protein: CASHGGVEGPGNTIYF; CDR3 DNA: TGTGCCAGCCATGGGGGGGTGGAGGGGCCTGGAAACACCATATATTTT
J gene: TRBJ2-5; D gene: TRBD2; V gene: TRBV7-2; clone size: -; CDR3 protein: CASSPAGGETQYF; CDR3 DNA: TGTGCCAGCAGCCCGGCGGGGGGCGAGACCCAGTACTTC
J gene: TRBJ2-1; D gene: -; V gene: TRBV5-1; clone size: -; CDR3 protein: CASSPGGYNEQFF; CDR3 DNA: TGCGCCAGCAGCCCCGGGGGTTACAATGAGCAGTTCTTC
J gene: TRBJ1-2; D gene: -; V gene: TRBV18; clone size: -; CDR3 protein: CASSLEQGRDGYTF; CDR3 DNA: TGTGCCAGCTCACTAGAACAGGGCCGTGATGGCTACACCTTC
J gene: TRBJ1-4; D gene: TRBD1; V gene: TRBV2; clone size: -; CDR3 protein: CASRTGGGNEKLFF; CDR3 DNA: TGTGCCAGCAGGACAGGGGGCGGTAATGAAAAACTGTTTTTT
J gene: TRBJ1-5; D gene: -; V gene: TRBV9; clone size: -; CDR3 protein: CASSVGVGGTSNQPQHF; CDR3 DNA: TGTGCCAGCAGCGTGGGGGTTGGGGGGACTAGCAATCAGCCCCAGCATTTT
J gene: TRBJ1-2; D gene: -; V gene: TRBV10-2; clone size: once; CDR3 protein: CASSESNANGYTF; CDR3 DNA: TGCGCCAGCAGTGAGTCGAACGCGAATGGCTACACCTTC
J gene: TRBJ1-1; D gene: TRBD1; V gene: TRBV5-1; clone size: -; CDR3 protein: CASSIRGRGDGTEAFF; CDR3 DNA: TGCGCCAGCAGCATACGGGGCAGGGGGGACGGCACTGAAGCTTTCTTT
J gene: TRBJ1-3; D gene: -; V gene: TRBV28; clone size: once; CDR3 protein: CASSPSGVAGNTIYF; CDR3 DNA: TGTGCCAGCAGTCCCTCCGGAGTAGCTGGAAACACCATATATTTT
J gene: TRBJ1-1; D gene: -; V gene: TRBV4-2; clone size: -; CDR3 protein: CASSQETENTEAFF; CDR3 DNA: TGTGCCAGCAGCCAAGAGACAGAGAACACTGAAGCTTTCTTT
J gene: TRBJ2-5; D gene: TRBD2; V gene: TRBV18; clone size: -; CDR3 protein: CASSPRLAGPETQYF; CDR3 DNA: TGTGCCAGCTCACCCAGACTAGCGGGGCCAGAGACCCAGTACTTC
J gene: TRBJ1-1; D gene: -; V gene: TRBV19; clone size: many; CDR3 protein: CASTQASNTEAFF; CDR3 DNA: TGTGCCAGTACCCAGGCATCAAACACTGAAGCTTTCTTT
J gene: TRBJ1-2; D gene: TRBD1; V gene: TRBV14; clone size: -; CDR3 protein: CASSRQGHGYTF; CDR3 DNA: TGTGCCAGCAGCAGACAGGGTCATGGCTACACCTTC
J gene: TRBJ1-2; D gene: TRBD1; V gene: TRBV7-9; clone size: -; CDR3 protein: CASSQGATYGYTF; CDR3 DNA: TGTGCCAGCAGCCAGGGGGCTACCTATGGCTACACCTTC
J gene: TRBJ2-5; D gene: -; V gene: TRBV7-6; clone size: once; CDR3 protein: CASSPSGAGGRKTQYF; CDR3 DNA: TGTGCCAGCAGCCCTAGCGGGGCAGGGGGCAGGAAGACCCAGTACTTC
J gene: TRBJ2-2; D gene: TRBD1; V gene: TRBV9; clone size: -; CDR3 protein: CASSVDGRTGVTGELFF; CDR3 DNA: TGTGCCAGCAGCGTAGATGGTAGAACAGGGGTCACCGGGGAGCTGTTTTTT
J gene: TRBJ2-1; D gene: TRBD2; V gene: TRBV24-1; clone size: -; CDR3 protein: CATSEPSGAARNEQFF; CDR3 DNA: TGTGCCACCAGTGAACCTAGCGGGGCCGCCAGGAATGAGCAGTTCTTC
J gene: TRBJ2-3; D gene: TRBD1; V gene: TRBV5-6; clone size: -; CDR3 protein: CASSPGTGAADTQYF; CDR3 DNA: TGTGCCAGCAGTCCCGGGACAGGGGCGGCAGATACGCAGTATTTT
J gene: TRBJ1-1; D gene: TRBD1; V gene: TRBV19; clone size: -; CDR3 protein: CASSIRTGARMNTEAFF; CDR3 DNA: TGTGCCAGTAGTATCCGGACAGGCGCGCGGATGAACACTGAAGCTTTCTTT
J gene: TRBJ2-5; D gene: -; V gene: TRBV12-3/TRBV12-4; clone size: -; CDR3 protein: CASSRQLETQYF; CDR3 DNA: TGTGCCAGCAGCAGGCAGTTAGAGACCCAGTACTTC
J gene: TRBJ1-1; D gene: -; V gene: TRBV29-1; clone size: -; CDR3 protein: CSASRAGAGRNTEAFF; CDR3 DNA: TGCAGCGCCTCACGGGCGGGGGCGGGAAGGAACACTGAAGCTTTCTTT
J gene: TRBJ2-7; D gene: -; V gene: TRBV27; clone size: -; CDR3 protein: CASSLTGADYEQYF; CDR3 DNA: TGTGCCAGCAGTTTAACAGGAGCTGACTACGAGCAGTACTTC
J gene: TRBJ2-1; D gene: TRBD1; V gene: TRBV4-1; clone size: -; CDR3 protein: CASSPRDSSYNEQFF; CDR3 DNA: TGCGCCAGCAGCCCCCGGGACAGCTCCTACAATGAGCAGTTCTTC
J gene: TRBJ2-7; D gene: TRBD2; V gene: TRBV9; clone size: -; CDR3 protein: CASSPHERTSYEQYF; CDR3 DNA: TGTGCCAGCAGCCCACACGAGAGGACTAGCTACGAGCAGTACTTC
J gene: TRBJ2-5; D gene: TRBD2; V gene: TRBV9; clone size: -; CDR3 protein: CASSAHGGGQETQYF; CDR3 DNA: TGTGCCAGCAGCGCCCATGGGGGGGGGCAAGAGACCCAGTACTTC
J gene: TRBJ2-5; D gene: TRBD2; V gene: TRBV6-5; clone size: -; CDR3 protein: CASSSSSGGALFGQYF; CDR3 DNA: TGTGCCAGCAGTTCTTCTAGCGGGGGGGCATTATTCGGCCAGTACTTC
J gene: TRBJ2-6; D gene: TRBD2; V gene: TRBV27; clone size: -; CDR3 protein: CASSGRGVGANVLTF; CDR3 DNA: TGTGCCAGCAGTGGACGGGGGGTTGGGGCCAACGTCCTGACTTTC
J gene: TRBJ2-3; D gene: TRBD2; V gene: TRBV3-1/TRBV3-2; clone size: -; CDR3 protein: CASSQDKYERGYSTDTQYF; CDR3 DNA: TGTGCCAGCAGCCAAGATAAGTATGAGCGGGGGTACAGCACAGATACGCAGTATTTT
J gene: TRBJ2-2; D gene: -; V gene: TRBV7-9; clone size: -; CDR3 protein: CASSLKTGSSSGRGELFF; CDR3 DNA: TGTGCCAGCAGCTTGAAGACCGGGAGTTCGAGTGGTCGCGGGGAGCTGTTTTTT
J gene: TRBJ1-4; D gene: -; V gene: TRBV3-1/TRBV3-2; clone size: -; CDR3 protein: CASHTPPNEKLFF; CDR3 DNA: TGTGCCAGCCACACCCCCCCAAATGAAAAACTGTTTTTT
J gene: TRBJ1-1; D gene: -; V gene: TRBV28; clone size: -; CDR3 protein: CASSVTLGGGGETEAFF; CDR3 DNA: TGTGCCAGCAGCGTGACCCTAGGGGGGGGAGGAGAAACTGAAGCTTTCTTT
J gene: TRBJ2-2; D gene: TRBD2; V gene: TRBV6-6; clone size: -; CDR3 protein: CASSQTSGTGTGELFF; CDR3 DNA: TGTGCCAGCAGCCAGACTAGCGGGACTGGAACCGGGGAGCTGTTTTTT
J gene: TRBJ2-7; D gene: -; V gene: TRBV6-5; clone size: -; CDR3 protein: CASSYSGQGGYEQYF; CDR3 DNA: TGTGCCAGCAGTTACTCGGGCCAGGGTGGCTACGAGCAGTACTTC
J gene: TRBJ2-3; D gene: -; V gene: TRBV24-1; clone size: -; CDR3 protein: CATSEPTGASSTDTQYF; CDR3 DNA: TGTGCCACCAGTGAACCCACAGGAGCTTCTAGCACAGATACGCAGTATTTT
J gene: TRBJ1-6; D gene: TRBD1; V gene: TRBV10-3; clone size: -; CDR3 protein: CAISDTGVGSPLHF; CDR3 DNA: TGTGCCATCAGCGATACAGGGGTTGGGTCACCCCTCCACTTT
J gene: TRBJ2-3; D gene: TRBD2; V gene: TRBV5-1; clone size: -; CDR3 protein: CASSAASGTRGSTDTQYF; CDR3 DNA: TGCGCCAGCAGTGCCGCTAGCGGGACCCGAGGGAGCACAGATACGCAGTATTTT
J gene: TRBJ2-7; D gene: TRBD1; V gene: TRBV5-1; clone size: -; CDR3 protein: CASTSTGTREQYF; CDR3 DNA: TGCGCCAGCACCTCGACAGGGACGAGGGAGCAGTACTTC
J gene: TRBJ2-1; D gene: TRBD1; V gene: TRBV7-9; clone size: -; CDR3 protein: CASSPRGTGDHNEQFF; CDR3 DNA: TGTGCCAGCAGCCCTCGGGGGACAGGGGACCACAATGAGCAGTTCTTC
J gene: TRBJ2-1; D gene: -; V gene: TRBV6-5; clone size: -; CDR3 protein: CASSYGPHREQFF; CDR3 DNA: TGTGCCAGCAGTTACGGGCCCCACAGAGAGCAGTTCTTC
J gene: TRBJ1-2; D gene: TRBD1; V gene: TRBV4-2; clone size: -; CDR3 protein: CASSQPGGQGLGYTF; CDR3 DNA: TGTGCCAGCAGCCAACCCGGTGGACAGGGGCTCGGCTACACCTTC
J gene: TRBJ2-3; D gene: -; V gene: TRBV3-1/TRBV3-2; clone size: -; CDR3 protein: CASSQVALASDTQYF; CDR3 DNA: TGTGCCAGCAGCCAAGTCGCCCTAGCTTCAGATACGCAGTATTTT
J gene: TRBJ1-1; D gene: -; V gene: TRBV18; clone size: -; CDR3 protein: CASSPRAGMVTEAFF; CDR3 DNA: TGTGCCAGCTCACCACGGGCAGGGATGGTCACTGAAGCTTTCTTT
J gene: TRBJ2-7; D gene: -; V gene: TRBV15; clone size: -; CDR3 protein: CATSRGTGTYEQYF; CDR3 DNA: TGTGCCACCAGCAGGGGAACAGGGACCTACGAGCAGTACTTC
J gene: TRBJ2-7; D gene: -; V gene: TRBV6-1; clone size: -; CDR3 protein: CASSEWGHEQYF; CDR3 DNA: TGTGCCAGCAGTGAGTGGGGCCACGAGCAGTACTTC
J gene: TRBJ2-7; D gene: TRBD2; V gene: TRBV27; clone size: -; CDR3 protein: CASSLGGGTYEQYF; CDR3 DNA: TGTGCCAGCTCCTTGGGCGGGGGAACCTACGAGCAGTACTTC
J gene: TRBJ2-5; D gene: -; V gene: TRBV15; clone size: -; CDR3 protein: CATSRARQVQETQYF; CDR3 DNA: TGTGCCACCAGCAGAGCTCGACAGGTTCAAGAGACCCAGTACTTC
J gene: TRBJ2-2; D gene: -; V gene: TRBV2; clone size: -; CDR3 protein: CASSESADEANTGELFF; CDR3 DNA: TGTGCCAGCAGTGAAAGTGCAGACGAGGCGAACACCGGGGAGCTGTTTTTT
J gene: TRBJ2-1; D gene: -; V gene: TRBV6-2/TRBV6-3; clone size: -; CDR3 protein: CASSLPSSSSYNEQFF; CDR3 DNA: TGTGCCAGCAGCCTACCGAGTTCGAGCTCCTACAATGAGCAGTTCTTC
J gene: TRBJ1-3; D gene: -; V gene: TRBV5-3; clone size: -; CDR3 protein: CARSINRDSSGNTIYF; CDR3 DNA: TGTGCCAGAAGCATTAACAGGGATAGCTCTGGAAACACCATATATTTT
J gene: TRBJ2-7; D gene: -; V gene: TRBV25-1; clone size: -; CDR3 protein: CASSGQFQQYF; CDR3 DNA: TGTGCCAGCAGTGGGCAATTCCAGCAGTACTTC
J gene: TRBJ1-1; D gene: TRBD1; V gene: TRBV19; clone size: -; CDR3 protein: CASSVDRASNTEAFF; CDR3 DNA: TGTGCCAGTAGTGTGGACAGGGCTTCAAACACTGAAGCTTTCTTT
J gene: TRBJ1-1; D gene: -; V gene: TRBV27; clone size: -; CDR3 protein: CASGTSGFGEAFF; CDR3 DNA: TGTGCCAGCGGGACTTCGGGGTTTGGTGAAGCTTTCTTT